The 27 T cell receptor beta chains reported below all come from one sample, sequenced in a study of regulatory T cells in long-lasting Graves disease. The time point denotes: newly diagnosed GD, antithyroid drugs for less than 3 months. Making the TCR library involved RNA that had been extracted from PBMCs. Both iRepertoire HTBI primers and Arm-PCR of CDR3 regions were used to build the TCR beta libraries. TCRdb ran MiXCR on the multiplex PCR reads and lists one entry per CDR3 protein. Here the sample spans 550,000 to 600,000 distinct CDR3 sequences, roughly a sixth being singletons. The data also belong to a second study, concerning T cells in Graves' hyperthyroidism and ophthalmopathy.

The material sequenced was peripheral blood mononuclear cells (PBMCs), taken at new diagnosis, from a patient treated with antithyroid drugs. The receptors here all came from a man between 18 and 29 years old with Graves disease.

For this clonotype: This may be a read error, as it is one base from a much larger clone. This sequence joins TRBV5-1 and TRBJ2-1, with D possibly matching TRBD2 (6 bases). The CDR3 has 15 amino acids. V was trimmed by 0 bases and J by 9 bases, leaving 16 bases between them. Germline V CDR1 and CDR2: SGHRS, YFSETQ. CDR3 nucleotide sequence: TGCGCCAGCAGCTTGGCGGGACTTCGCGGTGGTGAGCAGTTCTTC. Encoded protein: CASSLAGLRGGEQFF.

This clonotype was counted only a few times. This rearrangement joins TRBV20-1 to TRBJ2-1, with TRBD1 identical over 7 bases. Germline CDR1 is DFQATT and CDR2 is SNEGSKA (reference sequence). Trimming at V came to 8 bases and at J to 5 bases, leaving 3 bases not matched to a gene. The CDR3 contains 11 residues. The DNA of the CDR3 is TGCAGTTCCGACAGGGACAATGAGCAGTTCTTC. It specifies CSSDRDNEQFF.

This clonotype was detected ten times or more. This rearrangement joins TRBV6-2 or TRBV6-3 to TRBJ2-7; D is possibly TRBD2 (6 bases). The CDR3 spans 17 residues. Germline-derived CDR1 and CDR2 are MNHEY and SVGEGT. V lost 8 bases, J lost 2 bases, and 25 bases lay in between. Written as DNA, the CDR3 is TGTGCCAGCGGAGGGTATTCCAGGTCCGGGACCCCCTACGAGCAGTACTTC. As protein: CASGGYSRSGTPYEQYF.

As to this clonotype: One end of the junction fails to match germline, which may point to a read error. This chain links TRBV5-1 with TRBJ2-3; 9 bases align to TRBD2. From germline, CDR1 is SGHRS and CDR2 YFSETQ. The CDR3 runs 14 residues. The CDR3 DNA sequence: TGCGCCAGCAGCACCGGGACTAGCAAAGATACGCAGTATTTT. Protein sequence: CASSTGTSKDTQYF.

The chain links TRBV18 to TRBJ1-2, with D possibly being TRBD1 (6 bases). V lost 3 bases to trimming and J lost 3 bases, with 14 bases between them. This CDR3 comprises 15 residues. Germline V CDR1 and CDR2: KGHSH, LQKENI. The chain's CDR3 is CASSPRTGIDYGYTF. For the CDR3, the DNA is TGTGCCAGCTCACCTCGCACAGGGATCGACTATGGCTACACCTTC.

This clonotype was detected a few times. The chain couples TRBV7-9 to TRBJ1-2; D is ambiguous. Trimming took off 5 bases at V and 10 bases at J, with 14 bases between the two ends. Germline V gene lookup returns CDR1 SEHNR and CDR2 FQNEAQ (reference sequence). The CDR3 has 12 amino acids. The CDR3, as DNA: TGTGCCAGCAGCCCCAGCGGTGGGGACTACACCTTC. Its protein is CASSPSGGDYTF.

The J gene is TRBJ2-3, the V gene TRBV7-9; D gene unclear. Deletions cut 2 bases from V and 3 bases from J, with 15 bases between. Germline assignment: CDR1 SEHNR and CDR2 FQNEAQ (reference sequence). The CDR3 is 16 residues long. CDR3 nucleotides: TGTGCCAGCAGCTTAATAACCCGCGTTTTAACAGATACGCAGTATTTT. Translation: CASSLITRVLTDTQYF.

This clonotype was detected ten times or more. The chain joins TRBV20-1 to TRBJ2-3; 14 bases line up with TRBD2. Germline CDR1 and CDR2: DFQATT and SNEGSKA (reference sequence). Germline trimming cut 5 bases from V and 0 bases from J; bases unmatched to any gene: 7. The CDR3 consists of 17 residues. DNA of the CDR3: TGCAGTGCTGAGGGACTAGCGGGAGTTACGAGCACAGATACGCAGTATTTT. Encoded protein: CSAEGLAGVTSTDTQYF.

This clonotype was detected a few times. The chain recombines TRBV19 with TRBJ2-7; 10 nucleotides agree with TRBD2. This CDR3 is built from 17 residues. Germline CDR1 reads LNHDA; CDR2 reads SQIVND (reference sequence). The trim removed 5 bases at V and 2 bases at J, leaving 12 bases unmatched. The CDR3 region has the DNA TGTGCCAGTAGTGTGTTCCTAAGCGGGAGGGTCGCCTACGAGCAGTACTTC. This sequence encodes CASSVFLSGRVAYEQYF.

This clonotype was observed at least ten times. The chain uses TRBV12-3 or TRBV12-4 and TRBJ2-3; weak D call: TRBD2 (5 bases). The CDR3 totals 15 residues. V lost 7 bases and J 0 bases, leaving 14 bases between the germline ends. This CDR3 reads CASIEGGWSTDTQYF. Here the CDR3 DNA reads TGTGCCAGCATCGAAGGCGGGTGGAGCACAGATACGCAGTATTTT.

The rearrangement links TRBV10-3 to TRBJ2-5; D not resolved. The CDR3 is 14 residues long. Germline CDR1 and CDR2: ENHRY and SYGVKD. V dropped 2 bases and J dropped 1 base, with 8 bases sitting between them. For the CDR3, the DNA is TGTGCCATCAGTGAGGCAAGGGTCCAAGAGACCCAGTACTTC. Its translation: CAISEARVQETQYF.

This clonotype was picked up a small number of times. V and J are TRBV5-1 and TRBJ1-2; D is unclear. Germline V gene data show CDR1 as SGHRS and CDR2 as YFSETQ. V lost 0 bases, J lost 0 bases, and 6 bases lay in between. CDR3 length equals 14 residues. The CDR3 DNA is TGCGCCAGCAGCTTGGAATCAACTAACTATGGCTACACCTTC. Protein product: CASSLESTNYGYTF.

This clonotype was picked up a small number of times. The chain links TRBV6-1 to TRBJ1-4, with D tentatively TRBD1 (6 bases). Trimming left V 6 bases short and J 0 bases short, with 17 bases between. This CDR3 is built from 17 residues. The germline gives CDR1 MNHNS, CDR2 SASEGT. The CDR3 loop is CASSNPGHGPTNEKLFF. The CDR3 bases are TGTGCCAGCAGCAACCCGGGACATGGTCCAACTAATGAAAAACTGTTTTTT.

Many counts were recorded for this clonotype. This chain links TRBV7-9 with TRBJ2-1, with D tentatively TRBD2 (7 bases). Germline assignment: CDR1 SEHNR and CDR2 FQNEAQ (reference sequence). V was cut by 7 bases and J by 8 bases, with 15 bases left in between. The CDR3 length is 13 residues. The CDR3 DNA reads TGTGCCAGCACCCATTTGGGGGGGCATGAGCAGTTCTTC. Protein product: CASTHLGGHEQFF. Full variable domain (missing parts from reference TRBV7-9 and TRBJ2-1): DTGVSQNPRHKITKRGQNVTFRCDPISEHNRLYWYRQTLGQGPEFLTYFQNEAQLEKSRLLSDRFSAERPKGSFSTLEIQRTEQGDSAMYLCASTHLGGHEQFFGPGTRLTVL.

The rearrangement joins TRBV5-1 to TRBJ1-3, with D possibly TRBD1 on 5 matching bases. The germline V gene encodes CDR1 SGHRS and CDR2 YFSETQ. V shed 4 bases and J shed 0 bases, with 11 bases lying between them. CDR3 length: 15 amino acids. CDR3 region: CASSQTGLSGNTIYF. Written as DNA, the CDR3 is TGCGCCAGCAGCCAAACAGGACTCTCTGGAAACACCATATATTTT.

This clonotype came up many times. For the CDR3, the DNA is TGTGCCAGCAGCTTCACAGGGGGAGATGATACGCAGTATTTT. It yields the protein CASSFTGGDDTQYF. The J gene is TRBJ2-3, the V gene TRBV11-2, with 8 bases that match TRBD1. The germline CDR1 and CDR2 sequences are SGHAT and FQNNGV. After removal of 3 bases from V and 6 bases from J, the junction contained 5 bases not matched to a gene. The CDR3 loop spans 14 amino acids.

The V and J genes are TRBV5-8 and TRBJ2-3; TRBD1 matches at 7 bases. CDR3 length: 15 amino acids. The V segment lost 0 bases and the J segment 2 bases; nucleotides outside the gene matches: 3. Germline V gene lookup returns CDR1 SGHTS and CDR2 YDEGEE. The CDR3 DNA sequence: TGTGCCAGCAGCTTGGGACAGGGAAACACAGATACGCAGTATTTT. This encodes CASSLGQGNTDTQYF.

In its sample, this clonotype was seen a few times. Here the CDR3 DNA reads TGTGCCTGGAGCCTGCCGAACATAGGTGGCTACACCTTC. It codes for CAWSLPNIGGYTF. The chain recombines TRBV30 with TRBJ1-2; D not certain. Looked up from germline, CDR1 is GTSNPN and CDR2 is SVGIG (reference sequence). The CDR3 contains 13 residues. Between the trimmed V and J ends, which lost 3 bases and 7 bases, there was a span of 15 bases.

V usage is TRBV6-1 and J usage is TRBJ1-1; tentative D call: TRBD1 (6 bases). The V gene lost 7 bases and the J gene lost 0 bases, with 12 bases spanning the gap. Germline lookup yields CDR1 MNHNS and CDR2 SASEGT. The CDR3 runs to 14 residues. This CDR3 reads CASTRDRLNTEAFF. In nucleotides, the CDR3 is TGTGCCAGCACCCGCGACAGGTTGAACACTGAAGCTTTCTTT.

In its sample, this clonotype was seen a few times. This chain uses TRBV7-3 with TRBJ1-2, with D perhaps TRBD1 (5 bases). V was clipped by 4 bases and J by 4 bases, with 16 bases between them. The germline V gene encodes CDR1 SGHTA and CDR2 FQGTGA. The CDR3 is made up of 15 amino acids. CDR3 region: CASSSTGGEIYGYTF. For the CDR3, the DNA is TGTGCCAGCAGCTCTACGGGGGGGGAAATCTATGGCTACACCTTC.

This clonotype was picked up many times. This chain connects TRBV5-1 to TRBJ2-3, with TRBD2 matching over 9 bases. CDR3 length equals 17 residues. Trimming at V came to 0 bases and at J to 4 bases, leaving 9 bases not matched to a gene. Looked up from germline, CDR1 is SGHRS and CDR2 is YFSETQ. The CDR3 DNA reads as TGCGCCAGCAGCTTGGCTCGCGGGAGGGCCTTGTCAGATACGCAGTATTTT. This sequence encodes CASSLARGRALSDTQYF. The full variable domain, with the rest looked up from reference TRBV5-1 and TRBJ2-3, is KAGVTQTPRYLIKTRGQQVTLSCSPISGHRSVSWYQQTPGQGLQFLFEYFSETQRNKGNFPGRFSGRQFSNSRSEMNVSTLELGDSALYLCASSLARGRALSDTQYFGPGTRLTVL.

About this clonotype itself: This likely traces to a read error, being one base from a far larger clone. The chain carries TRBV28 and TRBJ2-3; D not resolved. The DNA matches TRBJ1-1 better at its end, which makes the J call doubtful. CDR3 length: 15 residues. CDR1 is MDHEN, CDR2 SYDVKM, per germline. The CDR3 loop is CASSLARSSGTEAFF. The CDR3, as DNA: TGTGCCAGCAGTCTCGCGAGGAGCTCGGGCACTGAAGCTTTCTTT.

This clonotype has at least ten counts. The J gene is TRBJ2-3, the V gene TRBV28; 11 bases fit TRBD2. V lost 5 bases, J lost 2 bases, and 12 bases stayed unmatched. This CDR3 is 18 amino acids long. Germline CDR1 reads MDHEN; CDR2 reads SYDVKM. DNA for the CDR3: TGTGCCAGCAGTGGGGGGGGACTAGCGGAGGGGGACACAGATACGCAGTATTTT. It specifies CASSGGGLAEGDTDTQYF.

In this sample, this clonotype turned up a few times. V is TRBV5-1 and J is TRBJ2-1, with 8 bases lining up with TRBD2. V gave up 4 bases and J gave up 10 bases; unmatched junction bases: 13. Germline V lookup: CDR1 SGHRS, CDR2 YFSETQ. The CDR3 runs to 15 residues. For the CDR3, the DNA is TGCGCCAGCAGCATGGTGGGACTAGTGCCCCAGGAGCAGTTCTTC. Amino acid sequence: CASSMVGLVPQEQFF.

This chain connects TRBV7-3 to TRBJ1-1, with D uncertain. Germline loops: CDR1 SGHTA, CDR2 FQGTGA. The CDR3 is made up of 16 amino acids. The V end lost 0 bases, the J end lost 1 base, and 12 bases lay between the germline ends. The CDR3 coding sequence is TGTGCCAGCAGCTTAACGTTAGTAGGGAAGAACACTGAAGCTTTCTTT. Translating gives CASSLTLVGKNTEAFF.

Only a few counts were recorded for this clonotype. The V and J genes are TRBV5-1 and TRBJ1-1; D gene uncertain. V lost 0 bases and J lost 3, with 9 bases in between. Germline lookup yields CDR1 SGHRS and CDR2 YFSETQ. CDR3 size: 14 residues. CDR3 nucleotides: TGCGCCAGCAGCTTGGAACCCTTTGACACTGAAGCTTTCTTT. Its translation: CASSLEPFDTEAFF.

V usage is TRBV11-2 and J usage is TRBJ1-5; D gene uncertain. This CDR3 contains 14 residues. Between the trimmed V and J ends, which lost 0 bases and 3 bases, there was a span of 6 bases. CDR1 is SGHAT, CDR2 FQNNGV, per germline. The CDR3 region has the DNA TGTGCCAGCAGCTTAGAAGGATACAATCAGCCCCAGCATTTT. As protein: CASSLEGYNQPQHF.